A single sample gave rise to the 11 T cell receptor beta chains below, sequenced in a study of regulatory T cells in long-lasting Graves disease. Combining iRepertoire HTBI primers with Arm-PCR of CDR3 regions, the authors built TCR beta libraries. TCRdb redid the calling of the multiplex PCR reads with MiXCR, one entry per CDR3 protein. This table holds roughly 500,000 distinct CDR3 sequences, roughly 14% found once. Stated time point: newly diagnosed GD, antithyroid drugs for less than 3 months. The authors made the TCR library using RNA they extracted from PBMCs. These data also featured in a second study, about T cells in Graves' hyperthyroidism and ophthalmopathy.

The source was peripheral blood mononuclear cells (PBMCs), collected at new diagnosis, from a patient treated with antithyroid drugs. These receptors were taken from a man aged 25 to 40 with Graves disease.

Details on this clonotype: With a much larger clone just one base away, this may be a read error. CDR3 protein: CASSPWTGGPSYNEQFF. CDR3 in DNA: TGTGCCAGCTCACCCTGGACTGGCGGGCCCTCCTACAATGAGCAGTTCTTC. The chain has TRBV18 and TRBJ2-1; TRBD2 is a possible D gene (5 bases). The germline V gene has CDR1 KGHSH and CDR2 LQKENI. The length of the CDR3 is 17 residues. The germline V and J ends were trimmed by 3 bases and 0 bases, with 15 bases remaining between them.

The chain is built from TRBV9 and TRBJ2-3; TRBD2 aligns across 9 bases. Unmatched junction bases numbered 6, after V lost 2 bases and J lost 5 bases. Per germline, CDR1 SGDLS and CDR2 YYNGEE. The CDR3 totals 15 residues. In nucleotides, the CDR3 is TGTGCCAGCAGCGTGGGCAGCGGGAGGAAAGATACGCAGTATTTT. Protein: CASSVGSGRKDTQYF.

The chain carries TRBV2 and TRBJ1-5, with D uncertain. Trimming removed 4 bases from V and 0 bases from J, with 13 bases in between. This CDR3 has 16 residues. Germline-derived CDR1 and CDR2 are SNHLY and FYNNEI. CDR3 sequence: CASSVSKLYSNQPQHF. In DNA, the CDR3 is TGTGCCAGCAGTGTGTCGAAACTCTATAGCAATCAGCCCCAGCATTTT.

Ten or more counts support this clonotype. This chain links TRBV12-3 or TRBV12-4 with TRBJ2-7, with unresolved D. The CDR3 is made up of 13 amino acids. The V end was cut by 1 base, the J end by 2 bases, with 6 bases between. The DNA for the CDR3 is TGTGCCAGCAGTTTAGACGGGCCCTACGAGCAGTACTTC. Translation gives CASSLDGPYEQYF.

Ten or more counts support this clonotype. This chain connects TRBV27 to TRBJ2-7, with D perhaps matching TRBD1 or TRBD2 (7 bases each). Germline-derived CDR1 and CDR2 are MNHEY and SMNVEV (reference sequence). Trimming removed 3 bases from V and 5 bases from J, with 14 bases in between. There are 14 residues in the CDR3. The DNA of the CDR3 is TGTGCCAGCAGTTTCAGACAGGGAGGGGACGAGCAGTACTTC. Translated, it gives CASSFRQGGDEQYF.

There are many counts of this clonotype. For the CDR3, the DNA is TGTGCCTGGAGTGCCGGGACTAGCGACTACAATGAGCAGTTCTTC. The encoded protein is CAWSAGTSDYNEQFF. The chain combines TRBV30 with TRBJ2-1; 10 bases are a match to TRBD2. In germline, CDR1 is GTSNPN, CDR2 SVGIG (reference sequence). The V and J ends lost 1 base and 3 bases, in that order; junction bases with no gene match: 3. The CDR3 totals 15 residues. The variable domain in full, completed from reference TRBV30 and TRBJ2-1, reads SQTIHQWPATLVQPVGSPLSLECTVEGTSNPNLYWYRQAAGRGLQLLFYSVGIGQISSEVPQNLSASRPQDRQFILSSKKLLLSDSGFYLCAWSAGTSDYNEQFFGPGTRLTVL.

This clonotype has a count of ten or more. The chain recombines TRBV24-1 with TRBJ2-2; D unresolved. The CDR3 length is 15 residues. Germline CDR1 KGHDR, CDR2 SFDVKD. V shed 5 bases and J shed 5 bases, with 14 bases lying between them. The CDR3 loop is CATSAPPPMTGELFF. The CDR3 nucleotides read TGTGCCACCAGTGCACCCCCTCCCATGACCGGGGAGCTGTTTTTT.

This chain connects TRBV10-1 to TRBJ2-1; possible D gene TRBD2, 6 bases. The CDR3 consists of 14 residues. The V and J ends lost 2 bases and 7 bases respectively, with 12 bases between them. Germline CDR1 WNHNN, CDR2 SYGVQD (reference sequence). The CDR3 DNA sequence: TGCGCCAGCAGTGAGGCGCGGGGTCGGAATGAGCAGTTCTTC. Translating gives CASSEARGRNEQFF.

As regards this clonotype: A much larger clone differs by one base, so this may be a read error. The J gene is TRBJ2-7, the V gene TRBV30; 9 positions match TRBD1. The CDR3 length is 12 residues. Germline trimming cut 5 bases from V and 3 bases from J; bases unmatched to any gene: 2. Germline V lookup: CDR1 GTSNPN, CDR2 SVGIG (reference sequence). DNA of the CDR3: TGTGCCTGGGGGACAGGGCTCTACGAGCAGTACTTC. It specifies CAWGTGLYEQYF.

This clonotype was detected ten times or more. This chain joins TRBV3-1 and TRBJ1-1; D is possibly TRBD1 (5 bases). Germline V CDR1 and CDR2: LGHDT, YNNKEL (reference sequence). V was pared by 4 bases and J by 0 bases, with 12 bases between. CDR3 size: 15 residues. CDR3 in amino acids: CASSLGGTVNTEAFF. The CDR3, as DNA: TGTGCCAGCAGCCTGGGGGGGACGGTGAACACTGAAGCTTTCTTT.

In its sample, this clonotype was seen a few times. The V gene is TRBV11-1, the J gene TRBJ2-6; 10 bases line up with TRBD1. The CDR3 sequence is 17 residues long. The germline V gene has CDR1 SGHAT and CDR2 FQDESV (reference sequence). The trim removed 2 bases at V and 2 bases at J, leaving 3 bases unmatched. This CDR3 is CASSLRTGGPGANVLTF. Written as DNA, the CDR3 is TGTGCCAGCAGCTTAAGGACAGGGGGTCCTGGGGCCAACGTCCTGACTTTC.